The rows below give T cell receptor beta chains drawn from one sample of a study of T cell responses to AZD1222 COVID-19 vaccine. Here immunoSEQ multiplex PCR was the method, and the copy in TCRdb shows in-frame clones only, minus some. The data hold some 150,000 clones, with around 94% observed a single time. Sequencing used peripheral blood, obtained on day 0 of AZD1222 vaccination. These receptors were obtained from an adult in good health. CDR3s include the opening cysteine and the closing phenylalanine or tryptophan. Each record gives: D gene, J gene, V gene, clone size, CDR3 protein, CDR3 DNA. A D gene is named only where the DNA matches it firmly. Size values are once, few and many counts, or a class for expanded clones, and some rows have none.

NA TRBJ2-2 TRBV6-6 NA CASSSDASVRELFF TGTGCCAGCAGTTCCGATGCTAGCGTAAGGGAGCTGTTTTTT
NA TRBJ1-2 TRBV5-1 NA CASSLSGGANYGYTF TGCGCCAGCAGCTTGAGCGGTGGGGCTAACTATGGCTACACCTTC
NA TRBJ1-2 TRBV29-1 NA CSVFYRAGNGYTF TGCAGCGTTTTTTATCGGGCAGGGAATGGCTACACCTTC
NA TRBJ1-6 TRBV25-1 NA CASSSTYNSPLHF TGTGCCAGCAGCTCGACATATAATTCACCCCTCCACTTT
NA TRBJ1-2 TRBV20-1 NA CSALLNYGYTF TGCAGTGCTCTACTTAACTATGGCTACACCTTC
NA TRBJ1-2 TRBV28 NA CASSFGVAGVNGYTF TGTGCCAGCAGTTTCGGTGTTGCGGGGGTTAATGGCTACACCTTC
NA TRBJ1-4 TRBV4-1 NA CASSQRAGGAPGREKLFF TGCGCCAGCAGCCAGCGGGCGGGGGGAGCACCAGGGCGAGAAAAACTGTTTTTT
NA TRBJ1-3 TRBV6-1 NA CASSEDPGDSGNTIYF TGTGCCAGCAGTGAAGACCCAGGGGACTCTGGAAACACCATATATTTT
TRBD2 TRBJ2-7 TRBV27 NA CASSSGGEQYF TGTGCCAGCAGTTCGGGGGGGGAGCAGTACTTC
TRBD1 TRBJ1-1 TRBV11-2 NA CASSLWGGPGQGKEAFF TGTGCCAGCAGCTTATGGGGGGGCCCTGGACAGGGGAAGGAGGCTTTCTTT
TRBD1 TRBJ1-2 TRBV10-3 NA CAISEARGTGFYGYTF TGTGCCATCAGTGAGGCTAGAGGGACAGGGTTTTATGGCTACACCTTC
TRBD1 TRBJ1-6 TRBV3-1/TRBV3-2 NA CASSQFGQGNNSPLHF TGTGCCAGCAGCCAGTTTGGACAGGGGAATAATTCACCCCTCCACTTT
NA TRBJ1-5 TRBV19 NA CASSIAGIQPQHF TGTGCCAGTAGTATAGCTGGGATACAGCCCCAGCATTTT
TRBD1 TRBJ2-1 TRBV19 NA CASSIRDRDHNEQFF TGTGCCAGTAGTATAAGGGACAGGGACCACAATGAGCAGTTCTTC
NA TRBJ1-1 TRBV18 NA CASSPRNTEAFF TGTGCCAGCTCACCCCGTAACACTGAAGCTTTCTTT
TRBD2 TRBJ2-5 TRBV30 NA CAWSVSGNGAQYF TGTGCCTGGAGTGTCAGCGGGAACGGGGCCCAGTACTTC
TRBD2 TRBJ2-2 TRBV29-1 NA CSVRGGNTGELFF TGCAGCGTTCGCGGGGGAAACACCGGGGAGCTGTTTTTT
NA TRBJ1-1 TRBV25-1 NA CASSDLGGPTNTEAFF TGTGCCAGCAGTGATTTGGGGGGACCGACGAACACTGAAGCTTTCTTT
NA TRBJ1-6 TRBV12-3/TRBV12-4 NA CASSLMRSPLHF TGTGCCAGCAGTTTAATGAGGTCACCCCTCCACTTT
NA TRBJ2-3 TRBV5-4 NA CASSLDRTDTQYF TGTGCCAGCAGCTTGGACAGGACAGATACGCAGTATTTT
NA TRBJ1-5 TRBV29-1 NA CSVVFGDTNQPQHF TGCAGCGTTGTTTTTGGGGACACAAATCAGCCCCAGCATTTT
TRBD1 TRBJ1-1 TRBV7-2 once CASSDRGRRLAEAFF TGTGCCAGCAGCGACAGGGGCCGACGTCTCGCTGAAGCTTTCTTT
NA TRBJ1-1 TRBV7-2 NA CASSFAVNTEAFF TGTGCCAGCAGCTTCGCGGTGAACACTGAAGCTTTCTTT
NA TRBJ2-7 TRBV18 NA CASSPDLLTYEQYF TGTGCCAGCTCACCAGATCTACTTACCTACGAGCAGTACTTC
TRBD1 TRBJ2-1 TRBV4-2 NA CASSQDLRGPYNEQFF TGTGCCAGCAGCCAAGATTTGAGGGGGCCATACAATGAGCAGTTCTTC
NA TRBJ1-6 TRBV5-5 NA CASSMVGYGSYNSPLHF TGTGCCAGCAGCATGGTCGGGTATGGGTCCTATAATTCACCCCTCCACTTT
NA TRBJ1-3 TRBV3-1/TRBV3-2 NA CASSHEVESSGNTIYF TGTGCCAGCAGCCACGAGGTCGAGAGCTCTGGAAACACCATATATTTT
NA TRBJ1-4 TRBV19 NA CASTAWGVGDEKLFF TGTGCCAGTACCGCCTGGGGAGTTGGAGATGAAAAACTGTTTTTT
NA TRBJ1-1 TRBV5-1 NA CASSLAVDNEAFF TGCGCCAGCAGCTTGGCCGTAGACAATGAAGCTTTCTTT
NA TRBJ2-7 TRBV6-1 NA CASSEWAQTSYEQYF TGTGCCAGCAGTGAATGGGCACAGACCTCCTACGAGCAGTACTTC
NA TRBJ1-1 TRBV20-1 NA CSASGGGGGTEAFF TGCAGTGCTAGTGGGGGAGGAGGTGGGACTGAAGCTTTCTTT
NA TRBJ1-1 TRBV7-2 NA CASSPGRYGTEAFF TGTGCCAGCAGCCCCGGACGGTATGGCACTGAAGCTTTCTTT
NA TRBJ1-6 TRBV11-3 NA CASSEDSSYNSPLHF TGTGCCAGCAGCGAAGACAGCTCCTATAATTCACCCCTCCACTTT
NA TRBJ1-2 TRBV5-5 NA CASSLSSWGAYGYTF TGTGCCAGCAGCTTGAGCTCGTGGGGGGCCTATGGCTACACCTTC
TRBD1 TRBJ1-2 TRBV6-5 once CASSYGTGVDYGYTF TGTGCCAGCAGTTACGGGACAGGAGTTGACTATGGCTACACCTTC
NA TRBJ1-1 TRBV6-5 NA CASSYSRDTEAFF TGTGCCAGCAGTTACTCGAGGGACACTGAAGCTTTCTTT
NA TRBJ1-1 TRBV6-5 NA CAIELGSGLEAFF TGTGCCATCGAACTCGGGTCGGGCCTTGAAGCTTTCTTT
TRBD2 TRBJ2-7 TRBV19 NA CASRPSGGQEQYF TGTGCCAGTAGGCCTAGCGGGGGCCAAGAGCAGTACTTC
NA TRBJ2-1 TRBV19 NA CASSIREWLNEQFF TGTGCCAGTAGTATAAGGGAGTGGTTAAATGAGCAGTTCTTC
TRBD2 TRBJ2-2 TRBV9 NA CASSVSGVPTGELFF TGTGCCAGCAGCGTTAGCGGGGTGCCCACCGGGGAGCTGTTTTTT
TRBD2 TRBJ2-5 TRBV3-1/TRBV3-2 NA CASSQDIGGGLKETQYF TGTGCCAGCAGCCAAGACATCGGGGGGGGCCTCAAAGAGACCCAGTACTTC
TRBD2 TRBJ2-3 TRBV6-5 NA CASRVTSGGAYTQYF TGTGCCAGCAGGGTGACTAGCGGGGGGGCATATACGCAGTATTTT
TRBD1 TRBJ1-2 TRBV6-5 NA CASSPGGENYGYTF TGTGCCAGCAGTCCAGGGGGGGAGAACTATGGCTACACCTTC
NA TRBJ1-2 TRBV10-3 NA CAPTYSHYGYTF TGTGCCCCCACGTACAGCCACTATGGCTACACCTTC
NA TRBJ1-3 TRBV12-3/TRBV12-4 NA CASSLHRASF TGTGCCAGCAGTTTGCACCGCGCGTCGTTT
TRBD2 TRBJ2-5 TRBV6-4 NA CASTGTSAQETQYF TGTGCCAGCACCGGGACTAGCGCCCAAGAGACCCAGTACTTC
NA TRBJ2-1 TRBV30 NA CAWSGNSNEQFF TGTGCCTGGTCAGGGAATAGCAATGAGCAGTTCTTC